Below are 27 T cell receptor beta chains sequenced from a single sample in a study of shared clonotypes between healthy human individuals. Sequenced by immunoSEQ multiplex PCR; TCRdb stores in-frame clones only, minus some. Here the sample spans 450,000 to 500,000 clones, more than 65% being singletons. Material: PBMCs. The origin of the receptors is a woman aged 40 to 50 in good health. Some clones in this sample may be carry-over from other donors' samples.

This sequence joins TRBV5-1 and TRBJ2-7; no firm D call. V shed 0 bases and J shed 6 bases, with 7 bases lying between them. Germline assignment: CDR1 SGHRS and CDR2 YFSETQ. The CDR3 sequence is 12 residues long. Here the CDR3 DNA reads TGCGCCAGCAGCTTGGAGGGTTCCGAGCAGTACTTC. Protein product: CASSLEGSEQYF.

This rearrangement joins TRBV5-4 to TRBJ2-5, with 7 bases matching TRBD2. Trimming removed 3 bases from V and 2 bases from J; junction bases left unmatched: 10. This CDR3 comprises 16 residues. Germline CDR1 is SGHNT and CDR2 is YYREEE (reference sequence). CDR3: CASSSPNSGAQETQYF. The DNA for the CDR3 is TGTGCCAGCAGCTCCCCCAACAGCGGGGCACAAGAGACCCAGTACTTC.

This chain joins TRBV7-3 and TRBJ1-1; no clear D. With 1 base removed from V and 5 bases from J, the gap between germline ends came to 11 bases. Germline loops: CDR1 SGHTA, CDR2 FQGTGA. This CDR3 contains 14 residues. Here the CDR3 DNA reads TGTGCCAGCAGCTTAAATGCAGGTTTTACTGAAGCTTTCTTT. Its protein is CASSLNAGFTEAFF. Complete variable domain (other parts from reference TRBV7-3 and TRBJ1-1): GAGVSQTPSNKVTEKGKYVELRCDPISGHTALYWYRQSLGQGPEFLIYFQGTGAADDSGLPNDRFFAVRPEGSVSTLKIQRTERGDSAVYLCASSLNAGFTEAFFGQGTRLTVV.

The chain employs TRBV20-1 and TRBJ2-3, with TRBD2 as a possible D gene (6 bases). V lost 0 bases to trimming and J lost 8 bases, with 6 bases between them. Germline lookup yields CDR1 DFQATT and CDR2 SNEGSKA (reference sequence). The CDR3 extends over 11 amino acids. The CDR3 reads CSARDSGTQYF. CDR3 sequence (DNA): TGCAGTGCTAGAGATAGCGGTACGCAGTATTTT.

This chain joins TRBV29-1 and TRBJ1-5, with 7 bases aligning to TRBD1. V was pared by 6 bases and J by 3 bases, with 5 bases of the junction left unmatched. The germline V gene has CDR1 SQVTM and CDR2 ANQGSEA. The CDR3 is made up of 13 amino acids. The CDR3 here is CSVLGQNNQPQHF. The CDR3 DNA follows: TGCAGCGTGCTGGGACAGAACAATCAGCCCCAGCATTTT.

In regard to this clone: One end of the junction varies from germline; a read error may be responsible. The chain carries TRBV27 and TRBJ1-5; D might be TRBD1 (6 bases). CDR3 length: 16 amino acids. In germline, CDR1 is MNHEY, CDR2 SMNVEV (reference sequence). The CDR3: CASSLQGIIGNQLQHF. DNA of the CDR3: TGTGCCAGCAGTTTACAGGGGATAATCGGCAATCAGCTCCAGCATTTT.

In regard to this clone: One base separates it from a far larger clone, so it is likely a read error. The chain recombines TRBV2 with TRBJ1-5; D remains unclear. The CDR3 runs to 14 residues. Germline V gene sequence: CDR1 SNHLY, CDR2 FYNNEI. CDR3 amino acids: CASSYGYSNQHQHF. The CDR3 DNA is TGTGCCAGCAGCTACGGATATAGCAATCAGCACCAGCATTTT.

The gene calls are TRBV4-2 and TRBJ2-7, with 11 nucleotides matching TRBD2. Trimming cost V 1 base and J 10 bases; bases outside gene matches: 24. Germline values: CDR1 LGHNA, CDR2 YNFKEQ. The CDR3 contains 20 residues. CDR3 bases: TGTGCCAGCAGCCAAGGTCAGGGTTCGACTAGCGGGATTAGAAAGGTTATACAGTACTTC. Translating it yields CASSQGQGSTSGIRKVIQYF.

The CDR3 sequence: CASSLDPAGVAGELFF. As DNA, the CDR3 is TGCGCCAGCAGCTTGGACCCAGCGGGAGTAGCCGGGGAGCTGTTTTTT. This sequence joins TRBV5-1 and TRBJ2-2; 8 bases are shared with TRBD2. The CDR3 spans 16 residues. Unmatched junction bases numbered 7, after V lost 0 bases and J lost 6 bases. Per germline, CDR1 SGHRS and CDR2 YFSETQ.

The chain uses TRBV28 and TRBJ1-1, with D unresolved. The germline V gene has CDR1 MDHEN and CDR2 SYDVKM. V lost 10 bases to trimming and J lost 4 bases, with 16 bases between them. This CDR3 region has 13 residues. This CDR3 reads CATRAEGPTEAFF. CDR3 in DNA: TGTGCCACTCGTGCGGAGGGTCCCACTGAAGCTTTCTTT. Based on the CDR3 plus reference TRBV28 and TRBJ1-1, the full variable domain is DVKVTQSSRYLVKRTGEKVFLECVQDMDHENMFWYRQDPGLGLRLIYFSYDVKMKEKGDIPEGYSVSREKKERFSLILESASTNQTSMYLCATRAEGPTEAFFGQGTRLTVV.

Regarding this clone: This likely traces to a read error, being one base from a far larger clone. Other DNA sequences from this sample encode an identical CDR3 as well. V gene TRBV25-1 combines with J gene TRBJ1-1, with D tentatively TRBD1 (5 bases). The CDR3 is made up of 12 amino acids. Trimming removed 5 bases at V and 8 bases at J, with 12 bases between. Germline CDR1 and CDR2: MGHDK and SYGVNS. The CDR3 DNA reads as TGTGCCAGCAGTCGGAATGAGGGGGAAGCTTTCTTT. Amino acid sequence: CASSRNEGEAFF.

CDR3 sequence (DNA): TGTGCCAGCACACTAGGTAGGACAGCTGGGGCCAACGTCCTGACTTTC. Translation gives CASTLGRTAGANVLTF. The gene calls are TRBV28 and TRBJ2-6; D perhaps matches TRBD1 (6 bases). This CDR3 is built from 16 residues. Germline loops: CDR1 MDHEN, CDR2 SYDVKM. Trimming took off 7 bases at V and 2 bases at J, with 15 bases between the two ends.

This chain joins TRBV2 and TRBJ2-2; TRBD1 matches 7 bases. Trimming took 7 bases from V and 2 from J; bases not matched to a gene: 4. Germline V gene data show CDR1 as SNHLY and CDR2 as FYNNEI. This CDR3 is built from 14 residues. The CDR3, as DNA: TGTGCCAGCACAGGACAGGTTAACACCGGGGAGCTGTTTTTT. Its protein product is CASTGQVNTGELFF.

To note about this clone: A far larger clone is off by one base, so a read error is likely. The chain joins TRBV4-1 to TRBJ2-5, with a possible D match to TRBD2 (7 bases). In germline, CDR1 is MGHRA, CDR2 YSYEKL. The CDR3 extends over 14 amino acids. This chain's CDR3 is CAGSQDGGAETQYF. The CDR3, as DNA: TGCGCCGGCAGCCAAGATGGGGGGGCGGAGACCCAGTACTTC.

Regarding this clone: A single base is all that separates this from a far larger clone, so a read error is likely. The chain has TRBV2 and TRBJ1-1; a weak D match, TRBD1 (5 bases). This CDR3 comprises 14 residues. Germline values: CDR1 SNHLY, CDR2 FYNNEI. The ends were cut back, 4 bases at V and 3 bases at J, with 12 bases in the middle. CDR3: CASSGGWGHTEAFF. The CDR3 DNA sequence: TGTGCCAGCAGTGGGGGCTGGGGACACACTGAAGCTTTCTTT.

This rearrangement joins TRBV9 to TRBJ1-3, with D perhaps TRBD1 (5 bases). V was cut by 4 bases and J by 2 bases, with 19 bases left in between. The CDR3 extends over 17 amino acids. Looked up from germline, CDR1 is SGDLS and CDR2 is YYNGEE. The CDR3 DNA reads TGTGCCAGCAGCCCCGTGGGGACGGAGCCTACTGGAAACACCATATATTTT. Encoded protein: CASSPVGTEPTGNTIYF.

Comment on this clone: A far larger clone is off by one base, so a read error is likely. The genes are TRBV6-6 and TRBJ1-1; D is unclear. Looked up from germline, CDR1 is MNHNY and CDR2 is SVGAGI (reference sequence). The CDR3 spans 14 residues. CDR3 region: CVSISYPEDTEAFF. In DNA form, the CDR3 reads TGTGTCAGCATATCCTATCCGGAGGACACTGAAGCTTTCTTT.

The chain recombines TRBV10-3 with TRBJ2-7; the match to TRBD2 covers 12 bases. From germline, CDR1 is ENHRY and CDR2 SYGVKD. Trimming cost V 4 bases and J 5 bases; bases outside gene matches: 6. This CDR3 comprises 15 residues. The CDR3 reads CAISGKTSGSDEQYF. Here the CDR3 DNA reads TGTGCCATCAGTGGGAAGACTAGCGGGAGTGACGAGCAGTACTTC.

For the CDR3, the DNA is TGTGCCACCAGCAGAGATCAGGGCCGACGAGGCGAGCAGTACTTC. This sequence encodes CATSRDQGRRGEQYF. The J gene is TRBJ2-7, the V gene TRBV15; the D gene is possibly TRBD1 (5 bases). CDR3 length: 15 residues. Germline CDR1 is LNHNV and CDR2 is YYDKDF (reference sequence). V shed 0 bases and J shed 6 bases, with 15 bases lying between them.

The rearrangement uses TRBV4-3 and TRBJ2-7; possible D gene TRBD1, 5 bases. The CDR3 has 15 amino acids. CDR1 is LGHNA and CDR2 is YSLEER in the germline V gene. V was trimmed by 1 base and J by 2 bases, leaving 12 bases between them. CDR3 bases: TGCGCCAGCAGCCAAGGGCAGGGTAACGCCTACGAGCAGTACTTC. It encodes CASSQGQGNAYEQYF.

The V and J genes are TRBV10-3 and TRBJ2-7, with 8 nucleotides matching TRBD1. Germline V gene sequence: CDR1 ENHRY, CDR2 SYGVKD. With 6 bases clipped from V and 3 bases from J, the junction kept 4 bases outside the gene matches. The CDR3 extends over 13 amino acids. CDR3 sequence (DNA): TGTGCCATCAGCACAACAGGGGGCTACGAGCAGTACTTC. Amino acids: CAISTTGGYEQYF.

About this clone: A read error is the likely source, as a far larger clone sits one nucleotide away. The same CDR3 also results from other DNA sequences found in this sample. This rearrangement joins TRBV30 to TRBJ1-4, with 8 bases matching TRBD1. Germline CDR1 and CDR2: GTSNPN and SVGIG (reference sequence). The CDR3 sequence is 14 residues long. V was pared by 5 bases and J by 7 bases, with 9 bases of the junction left unmatched. The CDR3 DNA reads TGTGCCTGGGACCCGGGACAGGAAGGTGAAAAACTGTTTTTT. Residues: CAWDPGQEGEKLFF.

In its sample, this clone was seen once. Since a far larger clone is one base different, this is likely a read error. The chain uses TRBV7-2 and TRBJ2-2; D is possibly TRBD2 (5 bases). Germline V CDR1 and CDR2: SGHTA, FQGNSA. This CDR3 is built from 16 residues. CDR3 sequence: CASSLAPSDNTGEPFF. CDR3 sequence (DNA): TGTGCCAGCAGCTTAGCTCCGTCAGATAACACCGGGGAGCCGTTTTTT.

Note on this clone: A far larger clone is just one base off, so this is likely a read error. This chain connects TRBV30 to TRBJ2-1; tentatively, D is TRBD1 (5 bases). CDR1 GTSNPN and CDR2 SVGIG come from the germline V gene (reference sequence). The CDR3 has 13 amino acids. Here the CDR3 reads CAWSSLTQGEQLF. CDR3 DNA: TGTGCCTGGAGTAGTCTTACCCAGGGTGAGCAGCTCTTC.

Notes on this clone: A single base is all that separates this from a far larger clone, so a read error is likely. The CDR3 region has the DNA TGTGCCAGCAGCGTAGCGGGAGCGGGAGCAGAGGCCCAGTACTTC. It yields the protein CASSVAGAGAEAQYF. The J gene is TRBJ2-5, the V gene TRBV9, with TRBD2 matching over 8 bases. Germline lookup yields CDR1 SGDLS and CDR2 YYNGEE. There are 15 residues in the CDR3.

The V and J genes are TRBV5-6 and TRBJ2-2; D might be TRBD2 (6 bases). V dropped 6 bases and J dropped 2 bases, with 14 bases sitting between them. This CDR3 region has 15 residues. Germline V lookup: CDR1 SGHDT, CDR2 YYEEEE. The chain's CDR3 is CASIKKGLNTGELFF. The CDR3 nucleotides read TGTGCCAGCATCAAGAAGGGACTTAACACCGGGGAGCTGTTTTTT.

Comment on this clone: The sample contains more than one DNA sequence encoding this CDR3. The J gene is TRBJ1-1, the V gene TRBV28; D call uncertain. The CDR3 has 12 residues. The ends were cut back, 8 bases at V and 1 base at J, with 8 bases in the middle. Germline CDR1 MDHEN, CDR2 SYDVKM. Here the CDR3 reads CASREPNTEAFF. In nucleotides, the CDR3 is TGTGCCAGCCGGGAGCCGAACACTGAAGCTTTCTTT. The full variable domain, its missing parts supplied by reference TRBV28 and TRBJ1-1, is DVKVTQSSRYLVKRTGEKVFLECVQDMDHENMFWYRQDPGLGLRLIYFSYDVKMKEKGDIPEGYSVSREKKERFSLILESASTNQTSMYLCASREPNTEAFFGQGTRLTVV.